This T cell receptor (beta chain) was captured by sequencing in a study of T cell clones after liver transplantation. Study overall: In this trial, immunosuppression withdrawal was attempted within 2 years of liver transplant.

The table came from immunoSEQ multiplex PCR; TCRdb's copy has only in-frame clones and leaves some out. Of about 74,000 clones in the sample, approximately 80% were seen once. Findings and limits, study-wide: A larger donor-reactive than third-party decline suggested partial antigen-specific deletion.

This clone was found a few times. The antigen is unknown. The CDR3 loop spans 19 amino acids. Trimming cost V 1 base and J 0 bases; bases outside gene matches: 6. CDR1 LNHDA and CDR2 SQIVND come from the germline V gene (reference sequence). J is TRBJ2-6 and V is TRBV19, with 10 bases lining up with TRBD1. This TCR was sampled from a human donor who received a liver transplant. This specimen consisted of CD4+ T cells from blood, obtained before liver transplant. The CDR3 region has the DNA TGTGCCAGTAGTATAGCATTTGGGACAGGGGACTCTGGGGCCAACGTCCTGACTTTC. Its translation is CASSIAFGTGDSGANVLTF.